Presented here are 24 T cell receptor beta chains from one specimen sequenced in a study of control samples from healthy donors and cancer patients. Profiled with immunoSEQ multiplex PCR; TCRdb holds only in-frame clones, not every one. Of approximately 88,000 clones listed, approximately 90% are singletons. Sequenced sample: blood. These receptors came from a woman aged 25-40 years in good health.

The chain employs TRBV15 and TRBJ2-1, with 11 bases lining up with TRBD1. Germline V gives CDR1 LNHNV, CDR2 YYDKDF (reference sequence). The length of the CDR3 is 16 residues. With 1 base clipped from V and 4 bases from J, the junction kept 3 bases outside the gene matches. CDR3 protein: CATSRAGTGGYNEQFF. The CDR3 DNA reads TGTGCCACCAGCAGAGCTGGGACAGGGGGTTACAATGAGCAGTTCTTC.

The chain joins TRBV2 to TRBJ2-3; 12 bases match TRBD2. This CDR3 contains 16 residues. Germline CDR1 is SNHLY and CDR2 is FYNNEI. Unmatched junction bases numbered 8, after V lost 6 bases and J lost 4 bases. Here the CDR3 reads CASSHRTSGTSDTQYF. The CDR3 coding sequence is TGTGCCAGCAGCCACAGGACTAGCGGGACGTCAGATACGCAGTATTTT.

CDR3 in DNA: TGCGCCAGCAATCTAGGCGGGGACACAGATACGCAGTATTTT. Translation: CASNLGGDTDTQYF. V gene TRBV10-1 combines with J gene TRBJ2-3, with D tentatively TRBD2 (6 bases). This CDR3 is 14 amino acids long. The germline CDR1 and CDR2 sequences are WNHNN and SYGVQD (reference sequence). The V and J ends lost 7 bases and 2 bases respectively, with 13 bases between them.

The V and J genes are TRBV5-1 and TRBJ1-5, with D tentatively TRBD1 (6 bases). V lost 4 bases and J 3 bases, leaving 8 bases between the germline ends. CDR1 and CDR2 (germline): SGHRS, YFSETQ. The CDR3 contains 13 residues. The CDR3 spells CASSRDTNQPQHF. The CDR3, as DNA: TGCGCCAGCAGCCGGGACACCAATCAGCCCCAGCATTTT.

This clone has just one count. This chain links TRBV15 with TRBJ1-6; D is undetermined. There are 15 residues in the CDR3. With 5 bases removed from V and 6 bases from J, the gap between germline ends came to 14 bases. Germline V gene sequence: CDR1 LNHNV, CDR2 YYDKDF (reference sequence). The CDR3 loop is CATSSRPGSNSPLHF. CDR3 nucleotides: TGTGCCACCAGCTCCCGACCCGGTAGTAATTCACCCCTCCACTTT. The full variable domain, with the rest looked up from reference TRBV15 and TRBJ1-6, is DAMVIQNPRYQVTQFGKPVTLSCSQTLNHNVMYWYQQKSSQAPKLLFHYYDKDFNNEADTPDNFQSRRPNTSFCFLDIRSPGLGDTAMYLCATSSRPGSNSPLHFGNGTRLTVT.

The rearrangement joins TRBV6-5 to TRBJ1-1, with TRBD1 matching over 7 bases. Germline V gene sequence: CDR1 MNHEY, CDR2 SVGAGI. This CDR3 contains 14 residues. V lost 0 bases, J lost 4 bases, and 2 bases stayed unmatched. The CDR3 DNA reads TGTGCCAGCAGTTACTCAGGGACAGTCACTGAAGCTTTCTTT. Residues: CASSYSGTVTEAFF.

The sample holds a few counts of this clone. The CDR3: CASKSGDQPQHF. As DNA, the CDR3 is TGTGCCAGTAAATCCGGCGATCAGCCCCAGCATTTT. The chain is built from TRBV19 and TRBJ1-5, with D unclear. From germline, CDR1 is LNHDA and CDR2 SQIVND (reference sequence). With 7 bases removed from V and 5 bases from J, the gap between germline ends came to 9 bases. The CDR3 is made up of 12 amino acids.

The chain carries TRBV18 and TRBJ2-1, with a tentative D call TRBD2 (5 bases). The CDR3 is made up of 14 amino acids. The germline V and J ends were trimmed by 3 bases and 8 bases, with 14 bases remaining between them. Germline V gene lookup returns CDR1 KGHSH and CDR2 LQKENI. CDR3 protein: CASSPRVSSDEQFF. CDR3 DNA: TGTGCCAGCTCACCTAGAGTTAGTAGCGATGAGCAGTTCTTC.

The chain is built from TRBV6-2 or TRBV6-3 and TRBJ2-7; D unclear. The CDR3 is made up of 14 amino acids. Germline CDR1 reads MNHEY; CDR2 reads SVGEGT. Deletions cut 2 bases from V and 2 bases from J, with 10 bases between. As DNA, the CDR3 is TGTGCCAGCAGTTACAGCGCTGCTACCTACGAGCAGTACTTC. Its protein product is CASSYSAATYEQYF.

This sequence joins TRBV7-2 and TRBJ2-3, with D uncertain. From germline, CDR1 is SGHTA and CDR2 FQGNSA. This CDR3 region has 13 residues. Trimming shortened V by 5 bases and J by 14 bases, and 20 bases separated the two germline ends. DNA for the CDR3: TGTGCCAGCAGCCCCCGAATCGAGACAAAGGTGTATTTT. Residues: CASSPRIETKVYF.

This chain links TRBV6-5 with TRBJ2-7; 10 bases are shared with TRBD2. V lost 6 bases to trimming and J lost 2 bases; unmatched junction nucleotides: 7. Germline V gene sequence: CDR1 MNHEY, CDR2 SVGAGI. The CDR3 is 15 amino acids. In DNA, the CDR3 is TGTGCCAGCAGATCCGGACTAGCGGTTCCCTACGAGCAGTACTTC. As protein: CASRSGLAVPYEQYF.

The chain combines TRBV4-2 with TRBJ1-3; D is unresolved. The CDR3 runs to 15 residues. Germline V gene lookup returns CDR1 LGHNA and CDR2 YNFKEQ. Trimming pared 4 bases from V and 0 bases from J, leaving 10 bases between. Written as DNA, the CDR3 is TGTGCCAGCAGCCCGGACGTCGTCTCTGGAAACACCATATATTTT. Its protein product is CASSPDVVSGNTIYF.

The gene calls are TRBV2 and TRBJ1-1, with 7 bases fitting TRBD1. Looked up from germline, CDR1 is SNHLY and CDR2 is FYNNEI. CDR3 length: 12 residues. The V gene end was trimmed by 6 bases and the J gene end by 11 bases; junction bases not matched to a gene: 9. CDR3 protein: CASSLLKGAAFF. DNA of the CDR3: TGTGCCAGCAGCTTGCTAAAGGGGGCTGCTTTCTTT.

Comment on this clone: This same CDR3 is encoded by further DNA sequences in the sample. V is TRBV12-5 and J is TRBJ1-3, with D possibly TRBD1 on 5 matching bases. The CDR3 totals 16 residues. V was clipped by 1 base and J by 4 bases, with 14 bases between them. Germline CDR1 LGHNT, CDR2 FRNRAP. The CDR3 bases are TGTGCTAGTGGTTTGGGGACGGGGGGGGTGGGAAACACCATATATTTT. Its protein product is CASGLGTGGVGNTIYF.

The chain is built from TRBV24-1 and TRBJ2-3; 9 nucleotides align to TRBD1. Trimming took 5 bases from V and 0 from J; bases not matched to a gene: 14. The CDR3 covers 19 residues. CDR1 is KGHDR and CDR2 is SFDVKD in the germline V gene. The CDR3 sequence: CATSGPGQGILASTDTQYF. The CDR3 region has the DNA TGTGCCACCAGTGGGCCGGGACAGGGAATCCTTGCTAGCACAGATACGCAGTATTTT.

The chain is built from TRBV6-5 and TRBJ1-2, with D possibly being TRBD1 (5 bases). The germline CDR1 and CDR2 sequences are MNHEY and SVGAGI. This CDR3 is 14 amino acids long. Trimming removed 2 bases from V and 4 bases from J, with 11 bases in between. The CDR3 loop is CASSYAGRSYGYTF. The CDR3 DNA reads as TGTGCCAGCAGTTACGCAGGGAGGAGCTATGGCTACACCTTC.

V usage is TRBV18 and J usage is TRBJ1-2; D gene ambiguous. V was cut by 4 bases and J by 3 bases, with 9 bases left in between. The germline gives CDR1 KGHSH, CDR2 LQKENI. This CDR3 is 13 amino acids long. This CDR3 reads CASSHRHDYGYTF. DNA of the CDR3: TGTGCCAGCTCACACCGACACGACTATGGCTACACCTTC. Full variable domain (rest looked up from reference TRBV18 and TRBJ1-2): NAGVMQNPRHLVRRRGQEARLRCSPMKGHSHVYWYRQLPEEGLKFMVYLQKENIIDESGMPKERFSAEFPKEGPSILRIQQVVRGDSAAYFCASSHRHDYGYTFGSGTRLTVV.

The genes are TRBV30 and TRBJ2-3; 11 bases agree with TRBD2. V gave up 6 bases and J gave up 4 bases; unmatched junction bases: 6. Germline V gene lookup returns CDR1 GTSNPN and CDR2 SVGIG (reference sequence). CDR3 length equals 14 residues. CDR3: CACLAGGQADTQYF. For the CDR3, the DNA is TGTGCCTGTCTAGCGGGGGGCCAGGCAGATACGCAGTATTTT.

The genes are TRBV5-1 and TRBJ2-7, with 13 nucleotides matching TRBD2. Germline trimming cut 1 base from V and 5 bases from J; bases unmatched to any gene: 9. From germline, CDR1 is SGHRS and CDR2 YFSETQ. The CDR3 extends over 17 amino acids. The CDR3 bases are TGCGCCAGCAGCTTGACCCGGACTAGCGGGAGAGACCACGAGCAGTACTTC. This sequence encodes CASSLTRTSGRDHEQYF.

The chain couples TRBV2 to TRBJ1-1; D may be TRBD1 (6 bases). The CDR3 loop spans 16 amino acids. CDR1 is SNHLY and CDR2 is FYNNEI in the germline V gene. V shed 6 bases and J shed 0 bases, with 17 bases lying between them. CDR3 amino acids: CASSTTPGQMNTEAFF. The CDR3 DNA sequence: TGTGCCAGCAGCACAACTCCGGGACAAATGAACACTGAAGCTTTCTTT. Looking up the rest from reference TRBV2 and TRBJ1-1 gives the full variable domain: EPEVTQTPSHQVTQMGQEVILRCVPISNHLYFYWYRQILGQKVEFLVSFYNNEISEKSEIFDDQFSVERPDGSNFTLKIRSTKLEDSAMYFCASSTTPGQMNTEAFFGQGTRLTVV.

V and J are TRBV5-1 and TRBJ1-6; the D is unclear. V shed 1 base and J shed 5 bases, with 7 bases lying between them. Looked up from germline, CDR1 is SGHRS and CDR2 is YFSETQ. The CDR3 runs 14 residues. CDR3 region: CASSLSGDNSPLHF. DNA of the CDR3: TGCGCCAGCAGCTTGTCTGGGGATAATTCACCCCTCCACTTT.

The chain uses TRBV10-3 and TRBJ2-5; D remains ambiguous. Germline lookup yields CDR1 ENHRY and CDR2 SYGVKD. V dropped 0 bases and J dropped 3 bases, with 2 bases sitting between them. The length of the CDR3 is 12 residues. The DNA of the CDR3 is TGTGCCATCAGTGAGTCGAAAGAGACCCAGTACTTC. This gives the protein CAISESKETQYF.

The J gene is TRBJ1-5, the V gene TRBV24-1; no definite D call. The CDR3 contains 15 residues. Germline-derived CDR1 and CDR2 are KGHDR and SFDVKD. Trimming left V 9 bases short and J 0 bases short, with 14 bases between. This chain's CDR3 is CATPYHATSNQPQHF. CDR3 sequence (DNA): TGTGCCACCCCTTACCATGCGACTAGCAATCAGCCCCAGCATTTT.

The chain is built from TRBV7-2 and TRBJ1-5; TRBD1 agrees at 8 bases. This CDR3 contains 15 residues. Per the germline V gene, CDR1 is SGHTA and CDR2 is FQGNSA. V shed 5 bases, J shed 4 bases, and the junction held 7 bases outside the gene matches. CDR3 region: CASSRGQAQNQPQHF. DNA of the CDR3: TGTGCCAGCAGCCGGGGACAGGCCCAGAATCAGCCCCAGCATTTT.